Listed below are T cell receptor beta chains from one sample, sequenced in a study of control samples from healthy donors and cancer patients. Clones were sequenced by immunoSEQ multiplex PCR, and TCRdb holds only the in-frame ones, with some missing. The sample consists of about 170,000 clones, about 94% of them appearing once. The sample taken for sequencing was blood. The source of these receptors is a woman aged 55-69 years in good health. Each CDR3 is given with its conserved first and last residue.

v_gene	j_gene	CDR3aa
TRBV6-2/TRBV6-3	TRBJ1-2	CASSYSWGADYGYTF
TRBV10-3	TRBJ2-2	CAMTSNSAGELFF
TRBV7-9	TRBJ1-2	CASSSQAGGPYTF
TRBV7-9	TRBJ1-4	CASSLSGATNEKLFF
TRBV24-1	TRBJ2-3	CATSDLGDTQYF
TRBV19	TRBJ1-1	CASSIQGAVTEAFF
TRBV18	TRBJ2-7	CASSPPKGQGITYEQYF
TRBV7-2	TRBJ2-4	CASSFFGENIQYF
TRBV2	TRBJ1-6	CASKPSGQPNSPLHF
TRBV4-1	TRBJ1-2	CASSQGGFGYGYTF
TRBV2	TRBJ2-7	CASSGAVEQYF
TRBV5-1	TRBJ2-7	CASSLAAGQGYYEQYF
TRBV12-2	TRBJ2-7	CASRFLRGVGDSTSLYF
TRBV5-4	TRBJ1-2	CASSLGGTGNYGYTF
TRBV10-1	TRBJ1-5	CASSVERVSNQPQHF
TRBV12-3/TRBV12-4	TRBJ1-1	CASRGIRFTEAFF
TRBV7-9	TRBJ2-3	CASSPRERGWDTQYF
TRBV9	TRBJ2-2	CASSTRQNTGELFF
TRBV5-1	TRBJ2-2	CASSLYGQRAGELFF
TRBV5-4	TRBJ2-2	CASSVYFRNTGELFF
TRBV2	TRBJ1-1	CASRLAGDPNTEAFF
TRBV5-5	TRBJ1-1	CASSLTGNTEAFF
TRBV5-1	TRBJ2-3	CASSSGLAGVAVTDTQYF
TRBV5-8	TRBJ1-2	CASTRGVLGGYTF
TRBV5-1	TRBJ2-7	CASSLGQEVGIRYF
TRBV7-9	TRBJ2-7	CASSEGTASSYEQYF
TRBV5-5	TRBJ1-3	CASSPTLGLSGNTIYF
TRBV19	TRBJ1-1	CASSGVVATTEAFF
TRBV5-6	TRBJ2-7	CASSLASGKDEQYF
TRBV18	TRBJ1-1	CASSSGTGGPKAEAFF
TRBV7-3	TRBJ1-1	CASSLGRGLQAFF
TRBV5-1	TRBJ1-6	CASSLKGMSNSPLHF
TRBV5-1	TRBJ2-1	CASSLAVEGEQFF
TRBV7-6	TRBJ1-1	CASSPTGGTEAFF
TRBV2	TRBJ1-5	CASSDRENNQPQHF
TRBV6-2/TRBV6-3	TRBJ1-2	CASSFEGRDYGYTF
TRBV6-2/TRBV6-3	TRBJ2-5	CASSYGAGDLQETQYF
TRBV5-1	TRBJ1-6	CASSLGTTDNSPLHF
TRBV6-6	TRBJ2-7	CATGTVSYEQYF
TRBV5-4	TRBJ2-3	CASSLAQGATSTDTQYF
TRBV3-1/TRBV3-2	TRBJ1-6	CASRLQGIDNSPLHF
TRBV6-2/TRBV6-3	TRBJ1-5	CASSYEDFGNQPQHF
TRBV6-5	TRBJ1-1	CASSYSGNLNTEAFF
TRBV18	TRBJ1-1	CASSPWDTEAFF
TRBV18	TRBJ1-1	CASSQGGTQNTEAFF
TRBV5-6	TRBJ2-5	CASSAPPGGETQYF
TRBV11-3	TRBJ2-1	CASSLGRVNEQFF
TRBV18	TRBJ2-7	CASSVLQGVVYEQYF
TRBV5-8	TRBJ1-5	CASSKRLQSTSNQPQHF
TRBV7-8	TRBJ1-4	CASSSTFSGTTLFF
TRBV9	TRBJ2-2	CASSVVPGQASTGELFF
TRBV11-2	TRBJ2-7	CASSLGQGGTYEQYF
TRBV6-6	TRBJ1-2	CASSYSTNNYGYTF